This paragraph reports one TCR beta chain. Its antigen is not yet known. The input lacks base qualities; no much larger clone sits a single base away. Libraries were made using the immunoSEQ multiplex PCR assay. The study's own analysis went as follows. To diagnose cytomegalovirus status from the catalog of TCR beta chain sequences, a statistical classification framework was built. TCRdb holds this immuneACCESS table with in-frame rearrangements only. Some clones are missing; in checked studies, unresolved V genes explain under half, and the rest has no known cause. That table supplies the V and J calls and clone size; D and trimming were determined from the DNA. Here the sample has 150,000 to 200,000 clones; approximately 88% occur a single time. In total, the top ten clones hold less than 8.5% of the sample. The data were taken from a study of cytomegalovirus exposure and HLA in healthy donors (TCRdb year 2017). With regard to the full study: A later analysis indicated that the 95 to 150 validation repertoires were generated on the platform also employed for the approximately 700 repertoires of the first cohort. The study was designed to test whether signatures of past pathogen exposure could be identified by cataloging public T cell receptors. In addition to the first cohort of several hundred subjects, a separate validation cohort of 100 to 150 different subjects was used. The study combined high-throughput TCR immunosequencing, statistical association of individual TCRs with disease status, and machine learning to predict cytomegalovirus infection status.

The donors belonged to the validation cohort of about 130 subjects, which was separate from the roughly 680-subject first cohort. What the study reported, not specific to this receptor: Most TCR sequences were seen in very few donors, while some public TCRs were found in many individuals. The study listed 164 TCR beta chains as associated with cytomegalovirus. All 120 or so repertoires were used to score co-occurrence in the validation cohort in a later analysis, because that analysis had no HLA typing for the cohort. According to the authors, the approach could potentially be generalized to other disease states and immunological phenotypes. Cytomegalovirus status was reported to be diagnosed by the classifier with high specificity and sensitivity in both the original and validation cohorts. Subsequent analysis determined that TCRs grouped into clusters in the first cohort also showed a tendency toward co-occurrence across the approximately 120 validation repertoires, and approximately 94% of cluster scores exceeded 0. Three of the identified cytomegalovirus-associated TCR beta chains were confirmed in vitro to be specific for cytomegalovirus antigens.

The germline V gene (reference sequence) provides CDR1 LNHNV and CDR2 YYDKDF. There are 15 amino acids in the CDR3, from cysteine to phenylalanine inclusive. The read is trimmed to its CDR3 DNA, 45 bases read in frame from base 1. Trimmed from V: 3 bases; trimmed from J: 0 bases; junction bases lacking a gene match: 3. This TCR was sampled from a man younger than 35 in good health and CMV-seropositive. The chain links TRBV15 with TRBJ2-7, with 9 junctional bases fitting TRBD1. The sequenced sample consisted of PBMCs. The CDR3 protein is CATSSRDRASYEQYF. At the DNA level, the sequence is TGTGCCACCAGCAGTCGGGACAGGGCCTCCTACGAGCAGTACTTC.